This TCR beta chain emerged from a study of T cells after yellow fever vaccination. This clonotype has a single count. TCRdb passed the 5' RACE reads through MiXCR, listing each CDR3 protein once. The sample consists of about 360,000 distinct CDR3 sequences, roughly 6.1% of them appearing once. In germline, CDR1 is SSHAT, CDR2 FNYEAQ (reference sequence). The length of the CDR3 is 12 residues. The receptor's source is a young man who received the YFV17D yellow fever vaccine. This chain joins TRBV7-7 and TRBJ2-2, with D possibly matching TRBD1 (5 bases). The specimen comprised PBMCs, sampled 5 days after the yellow fever booster vaccination. The CDR3: CANRQITGELFF. CDR3 DNA sequence: TGTGCTAACAGGCAGATCACCGGGGAGCTGTTTTTT.